This TCR beta chain stems from a study of blood T cell repertoires in COVID-19. Study overall: Samples taken during acute and convalescent COVID-19 were collected in the United States, Italy and Spain. Nucleic acid was either cDNA or gDNA, and it came from T cells, B-cell-depleted T cells, or PBMCs.

Clones were read by immunoSEQ multiplex PCR, and TCRdb kept only the in-frame ones, dropping some. The table includes 200,000 to 250,000 clones, 65% to 85% detected once. Those enrolled, adults aged about 18 to 89 years, came from about two dozen US areas. Cohort 3 recovered donors had two negative PCRs, clearance, or symptom resolution. Germline V gene sequence: CDR1 MNHEY, CDR2 SVGAGI. Trimming took 6 bases from V and 4 from J; bases not matched to a gene: 5. The CDR3 spans 13 residues. The sequenced material came from PBMCs or T cells enriched from blood (not recorded which). The V gene is TRBV6-5, the J gene TRBJ1-1; 7 bases fit TRBD1. This TCR was recovered from a woman in her fifties or sixties who had recovered from COVID-19. CDR3 amino acids: CASRPNRGTEAFF. CDR3 DNA: TGTGCCAGCAGGCCGAACAGGGGCACTGAAGCTTTCTTT.